This T cell receptor (beta chain) was recorded in a study of graft-versus-host responses after intestinal transplantation. Study-level information: The study gave all recipients anti-thymocyte globulin induction, then tacrolimus and steroids for 2 to 3 years.

Comment on this clone: Its antigen is unidentified.

The method was immunoSEQ multiplex PCR; TCRdb's version includes in-frame clones alone and lacks a portion of them. The repertoire consists of some 120,000 clones, with more than 90% occurring once and the leading ten covering around 0.16%. CDR1 SEHNR and CDR2 FQNEAQ come from the germline V gene (reference sequence). V was pared by 1 base and J by 2 bases, with 9 bases between. The length of the CDR3 is 14 residues. This receptor was obtained from a human donor who received an intestinal transplant. The rearrangement uses TRBV7-9 and TRBJ2-7; D ambiguous. The specimen was unstimulated CD4+ T cells sorted from spleen or lymph node cells, collected before intestinal transplant. As DNA, the CDR3 is TGTGCCAGCAGCTTAGTTAGCACAACCTACGAGCAGTACTTC. It codes for CASSLVSTTYEQYF.